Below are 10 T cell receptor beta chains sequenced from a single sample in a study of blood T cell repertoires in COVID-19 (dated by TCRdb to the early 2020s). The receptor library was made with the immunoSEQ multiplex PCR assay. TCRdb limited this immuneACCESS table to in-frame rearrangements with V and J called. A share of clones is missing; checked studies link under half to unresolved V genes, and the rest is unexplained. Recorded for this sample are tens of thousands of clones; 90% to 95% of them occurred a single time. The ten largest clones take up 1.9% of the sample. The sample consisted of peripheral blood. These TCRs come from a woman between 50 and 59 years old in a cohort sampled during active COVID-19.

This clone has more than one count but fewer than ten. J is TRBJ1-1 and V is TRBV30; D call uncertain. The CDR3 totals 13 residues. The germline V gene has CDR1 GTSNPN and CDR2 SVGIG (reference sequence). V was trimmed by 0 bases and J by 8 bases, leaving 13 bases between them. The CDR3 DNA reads TGTGCCTGGAGTGTACTCTTACAGCAAGAAGCTTTCTTT. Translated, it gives CAWSVLLQQEAFF.

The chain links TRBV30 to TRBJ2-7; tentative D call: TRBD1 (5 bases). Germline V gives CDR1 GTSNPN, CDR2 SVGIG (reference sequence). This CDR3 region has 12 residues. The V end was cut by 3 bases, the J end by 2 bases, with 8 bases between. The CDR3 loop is CAWSRTPYEQYF. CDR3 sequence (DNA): TGTGCCTGGAGCAGGACACCCTACGAGCAGTACTTC.

The DNA for the CDR3 is TGTGCCAGCAGCCCCCCAGGGGGCCGAATTGGAAACACCATATATTTT. Translation gives CASSPPGGRIGNTIYF. The gene calls are TRBV7-9 and TRBJ1-3, with 8 positions matching TRBD1. The CDR3 totals 16 residues. CDR1 and CDR2 from the germline V gene are SEHNR and FQNEAQ (reference sequence). After removal of 5 bases from V and 3 bases from J, the junction contained 9 bases not matched to a gene.

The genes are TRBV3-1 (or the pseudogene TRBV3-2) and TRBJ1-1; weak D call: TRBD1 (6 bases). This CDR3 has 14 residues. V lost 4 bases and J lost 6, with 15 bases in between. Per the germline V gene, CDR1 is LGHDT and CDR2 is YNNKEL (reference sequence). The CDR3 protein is CASSRFTGRAEAFF. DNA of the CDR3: TGTGCCAGCAGCCGCTTCACAGGGAGAGCTGAAGCTTTCTTT.

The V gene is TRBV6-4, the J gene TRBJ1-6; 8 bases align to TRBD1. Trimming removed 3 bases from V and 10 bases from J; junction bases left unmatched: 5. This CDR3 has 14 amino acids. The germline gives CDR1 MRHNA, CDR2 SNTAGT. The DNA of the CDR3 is TGTGCCAGCAGTGAACAGGGGGGTTCCTCACCCCTCCACTTT. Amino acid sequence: CASSEQGGSSPLHF.

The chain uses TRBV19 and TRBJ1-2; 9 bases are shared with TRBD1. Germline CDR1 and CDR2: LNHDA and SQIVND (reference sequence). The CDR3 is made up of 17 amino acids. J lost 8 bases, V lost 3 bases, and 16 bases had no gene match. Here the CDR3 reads CASSMLLLGQGFRGYTF. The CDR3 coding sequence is TGTGCCAGTAGTATGCTCCTTTTGGGACAGGGTTTTCGCGGCTACACCTTC. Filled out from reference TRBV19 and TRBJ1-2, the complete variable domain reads DGGITQSPKYLFRKEGQNVTLSCEQNLNHDAMYWYRQDPGQGLRLIYYSQIVNDFQKGDIAEGYSVSREKKESFPLTVTSAQKNPTAFYLCASSMLLLGQGFRGYTFGSGTRLTVV.

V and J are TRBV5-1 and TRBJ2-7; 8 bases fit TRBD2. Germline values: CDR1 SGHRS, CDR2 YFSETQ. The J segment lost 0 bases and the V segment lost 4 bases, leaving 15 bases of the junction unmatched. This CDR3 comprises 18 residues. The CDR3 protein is CASSPARTSRTSSYEQYF. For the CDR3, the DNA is TGCGCCAGCAGCCCAGCCCGGACTAGCAGGACCAGCTCCTACGAGCAGTACTTC. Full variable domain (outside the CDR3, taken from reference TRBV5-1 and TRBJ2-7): KAGVTQTPRYLIKTRGQQVTLSCSPISGHRSVSWYQQTPGQGLQFLFEYFSETQRNKGNFPGRFSGRQFSNSRSEMNVSTLELGDSALYLCASSPARTSRTSSYEQYFGPGTRLTVT.

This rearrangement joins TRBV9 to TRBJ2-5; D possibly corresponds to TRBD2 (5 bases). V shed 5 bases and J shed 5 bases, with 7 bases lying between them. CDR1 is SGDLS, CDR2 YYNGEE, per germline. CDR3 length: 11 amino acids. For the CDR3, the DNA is TGTGCCAGCAGTCGAGGGGAGACCCAGTACTTC. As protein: CASSRGETQYF.

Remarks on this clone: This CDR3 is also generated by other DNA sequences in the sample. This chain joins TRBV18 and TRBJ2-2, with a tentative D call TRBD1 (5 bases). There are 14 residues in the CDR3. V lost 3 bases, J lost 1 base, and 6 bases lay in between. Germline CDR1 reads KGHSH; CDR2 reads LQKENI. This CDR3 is CASSPDRNTGELFF. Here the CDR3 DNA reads TGTGCCAGCTCACCTGACAGGAACACCGGGGAGCTGTTTTTT.

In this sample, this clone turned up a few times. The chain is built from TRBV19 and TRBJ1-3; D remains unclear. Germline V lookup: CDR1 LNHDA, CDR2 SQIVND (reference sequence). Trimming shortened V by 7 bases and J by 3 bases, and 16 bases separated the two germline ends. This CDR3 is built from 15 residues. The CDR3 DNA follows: TGTGCCAGTACCATCCAGGCTCACGGTGGAAACACCATATATTTT. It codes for CASTIQAHGGNTIYF.